Each of the 8 T cell receptor beta chains below was sequenced from the same sample in a study of CD8+ T cells in alopecia areata. Treatment described: oral pan-JAK inhibitor, 5-10 mg twice daily. TCR sequencing used cDNA made by reverse transcription of extracted RNA. TCRdb's copy holds only in-frame clones and misses some; the assay was immunoSEQ multiplex PCR. The sample lists around 160,000 clones; around 59% were seen once. Specimen: CD4+ T cells sorted from blood, collected at week 24, from a patient treated with tofacitinib. All receptors derive from a human donor with alopecia areata.

This clone was seen just once. The V gene is TRBV4-2, the J gene TRBJ2-3, with 7 bases fitting TRBD2. This CDR3 spans 19 amino acids. CDR1 is LGHNA, CDR2 YNFKEQ, per germline. The trim removed 0 bases at V and 2 bases at J, leaving 14 bases unmatched. CDR3 coding DNA: TGTGCCAGCAGCCAAGACGAAAGTCGACGAGCGGGGCTCACAGATACGCAGTATTTT. Translation: CASSQDESRRAGLTDTQYF.

The chain joins TRBV5-1 to TRBJ2-2, with a tentative D call TRBD2 (7 bases). V was pared by 0 bases and J by 7 bases, with 16 bases between. CDR1 is SGHRS, CDR2 YFSETQ, per germline. The CDR3 loop spans 16 amino acids. The CDR3 loop reads CASSLDAGAASGELFF. CDR3 bases: TGCGCCAGCAGCTTGGATGCGGGGGCGGCGAGCGGGGAGCTGTTTTTT. Together with reference TRBV5-1 and TRBJ2-2, the CDR3 gives the full variable domain: KAGVTQTPRYLIKTRGQQVTLSCSPISGHRSVSWYQQTPGQGLQFLFEYFSETQRNKGNFPGRFSGRQFSNSRSEMNVSTLELGDSALYLCASSLDAGAASGELFFGEGSRLTVL.

Only a few counts were recorded for this clone. The chain has TRBV29-1 and TRBJ2-5; D is possibly TRBD1 (5 bases). Per germline, CDR1 SQVTM and CDR2 ANQGSEA. V was pared by 8 bases and J by 7 bases, with 20 bases between. This CDR3 is 13 amino acids long. The CDR3 loop reads CSIRPGRDGTQYF. The CDR3 coding sequence is TGCAGCATTCGCCCAGGGCGAGATGGGACCCAGTACTTC.

The chain employs TRBV20-1 and TRBJ1-2; D remains ambiguous. The V end lost 6 bases, the J end lost 6 bases, and 11 bases lay between the germline ends. Germline V gene sequence: CDR1 DFQATT, CDR2 SNEGSKA (reference sequence). This CDR3 has 11 amino acids. CDR3 loop: CSATLRNGYTF. DNA for the CDR3: TGCAGTGCCACCCTAAGGAATGGCTACACCTTC.

CDR3 amino acids: CAISDTGGIEKLFF. CDR3 DNA sequence: TGTGCCATCAGTGATACGGGGGGGATTGAAAAACTGTTTTTT. The V gene is TRBV10-3, the J gene TRBJ1-4; perhaps TRBD1 as D (5 bases). The CDR3 is made up of 14 amino acids. Trimming stripped 3 bases from V and 7 bases from J, with 12 bases between. CDR1 and CDR2 (germline): ENHRY, SYGVKD.

The J gene is TRBJ1-3, the V gene TRBV18, with 7 positions matching TRBD1. With 3 bases clipped from V and 5 bases from J, the junction kept 4 bases outside the gene matches. The CDR3 contains 14 residues. Germline-derived CDR1 and CDR2 are KGHSH and LQKENI. The CDR3 DNA is TGTGCCAGCTCACCGTCGGGACAGAGAAACACCATATATTTT. This gives the protein CASSPSGQRNTIYF.

The genes are TRBV5-1 and TRBJ2-5, with D unresolved. Per the germline V gene, CDR1 is SGHRS and CDR2 is YFSETQ. The CDR3 is 15 amino acids. V was cut by 3 bases and J by 4 bases, with 16 bases left in between. The CDR3 protein is CASSWVMGIRETQYF. The DNA of the CDR3 is TGCGCCAGCAGCTGGGTAATGGGGATCCGAGAGACCCAGTACTTC.

The J gene is TRBJ2-7, the V gene TRBV29-1; possibly TRBD1 for D (7 bases). Germline CDR1 reads SQVTM; CDR2 reads ANQGSEA. The V gene lost 1 base and the J gene lost 4 bases, with 8 bases spanning the gap. CDR3 length: 12 residues. The CDR3 DNA reads as TGCAGCGTTGAAGCAGGGGGGTACGAGCAGTACTTC. It yields the protein CSVEAGGYEQYF.